What follows is one T cell receptor beta chain and its context. Its antigen remains unidentified. The entry originates in a study of cytomegalovirus exposure and HLA in healthy donors. There are 16 residues in the CDR3. V lost 8 bases and J lost 5; bases outside the gene matches: 14. Germline lookup yields CDR1 LNHDA and CDR2 SQIVND (reference sequence). Findings of the study overall: A classifier reportedly called cytomegalovirus status with high sensitivity and specificity.

Method: immunoSEQ multiplex PCR; TCRdb's copy keeps in-frame clones and lacks some. The table records about 140,000 clones, roughly nine tenths of them present only once. This clonotype was obtained from a man younger than 35 in good health and CMV-seronegative. Source material: PBMCs. This chain links TRBV19 with TRBJ1-5; 8 bases are shared with TRBD1. The CDR3 nucleotides read TGTGCCAGTCATGTCGGACAGGGCCGGGGTGATCAGCCCCAGCATTTT. It specifies CASHVGQGRGDQPQHF.